These 2 T cell receptor beta chains came from one sample sequenced in a study of shared clonotypes between healthy human individuals. The repertoire was sequenced with immunoSEQ multiplex PCR; TCRdb's copy has only in-frame clones and lacks some. The table has roughly 2,000,000 clones, just under 95% seen once. Positive CCR7 selection of CD45RO-negative cells yielded the naive CD8 cells, and terminally differentiated effector memory CD45RA+ cells were excluded. The sequenced sample was naive CD8+ T cells from PBMCs. All receptors come from a man younger than 30 in good health. Some clones in this sample may be carry-over from other donors' samples.

This chain links TRBV9 with TRBJ2-1; 7 positions match TRBD1. The CDR3 is made up of 14 amino acids. Looked up from germline, CDR1 is SGDLS and CDR2 is YYNGEE. V was pared by 3 bases and J by 5 bases, with 5 bases of the junction left unmatched. In DNA form, the CDR3 reads TGTGCCAGCAGCGGACAGGGAGTGAACAATGAGCAGTTCTTC. This translates into CASSGQGVNNEQFF. The full variable domain, in which reference TRBV9 and TRBJ2-1 provide the parts outside the CDR3, is DSGVTQTPKHLITATGQRVTLRCSPRSGDLSVYWYQQSLDQGLQFLIQYYNGEERAKGNILERFSAQQFPDLHSELNLSSLELGDSALYFCASSGQGVNNEQFFGPGTRLTVL.

The chain employs TRBV27 and TRBJ2-3; 11 bases fit TRBD2. The CDR3 is 17 residues long. CDR1 is MNHEY and CDR2 is SMNVEV in the germline V gene (reference sequence). V trimming: 6 bases; J trimming: 2 bases; junction bases outside the gene matches: 10. The CDR3 nucleotides are TGTGCCAGCAGCCCTGGGGGGACTAGCGGAAACACAGATACGCAGTATTTT. This sequence encodes CASSPGGTSGNTDTQYF.